The source of this T cell receptor (beta chain) is a study of tumor-infiltrating lymphocytes in primary liver carcinoma. Unsorted bulk tissue, about 19-32 mg of it, served as the source for co-extraction of RNA and DNA. Each tumor sample had over 80% viable tumor cells. Study results and limitations: When set against blood, tumors had a significantly higher top-250-clone fraction (p = 0.039).

cDNA specific to TCR beta was made from roughly 500 ng of total RNA, with a constant-region primer employed for priming. The TCR beta library was amplified through three nested multiplex PCR rounds in a modified ARM-PCR procedure. Two initial PCR rounds of about 11 cycles each paired TRBV1-TRBV30 forward primers with a C-beta reverse primer. MiXCR, run by TCRdb on the multiplex PCR reads, gives a single entry per CDR3 protein. This table has roughly 100,000 distinct CDR3 sequences, roughly 85% appearing once. This CDR3 spans 14 amino acids. From germline, CDR1 is SGHAT and CDR2 FQNNGV. For this clonotype: Its specificity is not known. The junction does not match germline at one end; this may be a read error.

The chain employs TRBV11-2 and TRBJ2-3; D remains unclear. This clonotype was sampled from a man aged 40-49 years with primary liver carcinoma and hepatitis B virus infection. Sequencing used liver tumor tissue from sampling region 3. The sample's subset: tumor region T3, left-lateral pole. The CDR3 loop reads CASSLNRYGDTQFF. The CDR3 nucleotides are TGTGCCAGCAGCCTAAACCGATATGGGGATACGCAGTTTTTT.